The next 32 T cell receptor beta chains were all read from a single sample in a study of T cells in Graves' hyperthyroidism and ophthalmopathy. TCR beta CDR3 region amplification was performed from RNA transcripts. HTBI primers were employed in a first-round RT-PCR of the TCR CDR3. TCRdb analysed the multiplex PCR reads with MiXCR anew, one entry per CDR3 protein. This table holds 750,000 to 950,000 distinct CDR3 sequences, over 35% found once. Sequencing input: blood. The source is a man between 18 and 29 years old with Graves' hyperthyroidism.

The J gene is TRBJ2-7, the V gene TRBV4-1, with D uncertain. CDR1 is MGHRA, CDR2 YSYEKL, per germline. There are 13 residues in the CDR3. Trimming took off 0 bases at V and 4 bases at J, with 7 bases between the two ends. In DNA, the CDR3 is TGCGCCAGCAGCCAAGACGTGGAATACGAGCAGTACTTC. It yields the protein CASSQDVEYEQYF.

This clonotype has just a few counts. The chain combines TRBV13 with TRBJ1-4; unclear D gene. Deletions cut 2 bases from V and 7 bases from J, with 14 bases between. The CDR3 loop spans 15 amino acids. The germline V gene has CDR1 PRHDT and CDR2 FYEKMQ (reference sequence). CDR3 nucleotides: TGTGCCAGCAGCTTATATGGAGCGGTGGCTGAAAAACTGTTTTTT. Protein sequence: CASSLYGAVAEKLFF.

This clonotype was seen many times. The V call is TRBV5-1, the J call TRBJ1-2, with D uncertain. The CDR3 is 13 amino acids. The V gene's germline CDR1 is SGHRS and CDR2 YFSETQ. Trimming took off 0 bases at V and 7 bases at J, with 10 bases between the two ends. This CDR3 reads CASSLGAGAGYTF. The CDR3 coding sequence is TGCGCCAGCAGCTTGGGGGCAGGAGCTGGCTACACCTTC. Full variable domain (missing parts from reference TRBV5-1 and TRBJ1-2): KAGVTQTPRYLIKTRGQQVTLSCSPISGHRSVSWYQQTPGQGLQFLFEYFSETQRNKGNFPGRFSGRQFSNSRSEMNVSTLELGDSALYLCASSLGAGAGYTFGSGTRLTVV.

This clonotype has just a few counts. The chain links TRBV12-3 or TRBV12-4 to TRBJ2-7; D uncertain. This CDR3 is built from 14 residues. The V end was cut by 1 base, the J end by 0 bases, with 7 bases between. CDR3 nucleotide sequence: TGTGCCAGCAGTTTAGGCGGATTCTCCTACGAGCAGTACTTC. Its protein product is CASSLGGFSYEQYF.

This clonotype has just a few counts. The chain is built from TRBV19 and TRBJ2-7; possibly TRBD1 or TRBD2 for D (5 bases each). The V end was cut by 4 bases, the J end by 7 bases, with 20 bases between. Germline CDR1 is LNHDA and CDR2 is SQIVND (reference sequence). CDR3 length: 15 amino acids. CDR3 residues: CASSRGTAGNREQYF. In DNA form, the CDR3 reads TGTGCCAGTAGTAGGGGGACGGCCGGGAATCGGGAGCAGTACTTC.

Here the CDR3 reads CSVRVGGGNGYTF. CDR3 nucleotide sequence: TGCAGCGTGCGTGTGGGAGGGGGGAATGGCTACACCTTC. The gene calls are TRBV29-1 and TRBJ1-2; tentative D call: TRBD1 (6 bases). The V end lost 6 bases, the J end lost 6 bases, and 17 bases lay between the germline ends. Germline loops: CDR1 SQVTM, CDR2 ANQGSEA. This CDR3 has 13 amino acids.

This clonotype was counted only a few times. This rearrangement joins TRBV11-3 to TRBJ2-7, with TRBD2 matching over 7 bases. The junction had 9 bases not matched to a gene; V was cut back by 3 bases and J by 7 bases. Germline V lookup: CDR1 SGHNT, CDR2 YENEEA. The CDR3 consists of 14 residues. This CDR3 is CASSLGGGLSEQYF. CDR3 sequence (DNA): TGTGCCAGCAGCTTGGGCGGGGGTCTTAGTGAGCAGTACTTC.

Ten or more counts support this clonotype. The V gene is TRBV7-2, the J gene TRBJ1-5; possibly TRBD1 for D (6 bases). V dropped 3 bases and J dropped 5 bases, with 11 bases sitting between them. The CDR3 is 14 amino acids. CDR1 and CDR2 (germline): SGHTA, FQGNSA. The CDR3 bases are TGTGCCAGCAGCTTCCAACAGGGCGATCAGCCCCAGCATTTT. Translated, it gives CASSFQQGDQPQHF. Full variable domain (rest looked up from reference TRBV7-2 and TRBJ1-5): GAGVSQSPSNKVTEKGKDVELRCDPISGHTALYWYRQSLGQGLEFLIYFQGNSAPDKSGLPSDRFSAERTGGSVSTLTIQRTQQEDSAVYLCASSFQQGDQPQHFGDGTRLSIL.

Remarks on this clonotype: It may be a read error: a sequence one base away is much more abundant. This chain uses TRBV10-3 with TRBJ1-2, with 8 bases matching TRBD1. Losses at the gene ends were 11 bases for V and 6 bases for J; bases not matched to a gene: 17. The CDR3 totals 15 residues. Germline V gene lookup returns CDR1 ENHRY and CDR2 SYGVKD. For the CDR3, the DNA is TGTGCCGCAAGGGCCCCGCTCAGGGGGCACGATGGCTACACCTTC. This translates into CAARAPLRGHDGYTF.

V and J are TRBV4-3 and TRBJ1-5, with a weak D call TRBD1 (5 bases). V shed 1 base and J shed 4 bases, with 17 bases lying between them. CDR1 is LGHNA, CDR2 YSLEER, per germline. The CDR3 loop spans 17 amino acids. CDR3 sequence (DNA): TGCGCCAGCAGCCAAGTTCCAGGGCCCTTAGGGAATCAGCCCCAGCATTTT. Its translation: CASSQVPGPLGNQPQHF.

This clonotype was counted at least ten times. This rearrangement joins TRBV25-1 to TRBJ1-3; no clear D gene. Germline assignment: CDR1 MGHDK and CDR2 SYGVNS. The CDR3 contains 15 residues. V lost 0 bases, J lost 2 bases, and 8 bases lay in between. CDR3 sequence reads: CASSEYGMAGNTIYF. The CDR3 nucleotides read TGTGCCAGCAGTGAATATGGAATGGCTGGAAACACCATATATTTT.

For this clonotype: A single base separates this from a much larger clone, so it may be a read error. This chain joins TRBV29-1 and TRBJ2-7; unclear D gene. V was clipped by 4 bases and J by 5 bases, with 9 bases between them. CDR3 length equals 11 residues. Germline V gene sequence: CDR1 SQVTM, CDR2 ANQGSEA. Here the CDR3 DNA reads TGCAGCGTTGGGGATGGGGACGAGCAGTACTTC. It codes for CSVGDGDEQYF.

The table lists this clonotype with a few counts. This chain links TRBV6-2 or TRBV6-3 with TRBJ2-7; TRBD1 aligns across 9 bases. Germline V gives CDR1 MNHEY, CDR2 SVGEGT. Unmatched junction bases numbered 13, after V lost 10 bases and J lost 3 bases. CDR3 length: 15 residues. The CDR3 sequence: CATQDPGQGLYEQYF. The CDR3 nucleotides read TGTGCCACCCAGGACCCCGGACAGGGGCTCTACGAGCAGTACTTC.

The CDR3 loop reads CADGQGAEAFF. The CDR3 DNA reads as TGTGCCGATGGACAGGGGGCTGAAGCTTTCTTT. The chain joins TRBV25-1 to TRBJ1-1; 10 positions agree with TRBD1. CDR3 length: 11 amino acids. Germline values: CDR1 MGHDK, CDR2 SYGVNS. J lost 6 bases, V lost 11 bases, and 3 bases had no gene match.

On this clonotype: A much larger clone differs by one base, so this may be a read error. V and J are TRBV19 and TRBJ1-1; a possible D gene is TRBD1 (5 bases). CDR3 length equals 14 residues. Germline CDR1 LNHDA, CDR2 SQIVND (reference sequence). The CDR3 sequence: CTSRDGGLDTEAFF. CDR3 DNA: TGTACCAGTAGGGACGGTGGGTTGGACACTGAAGCTTTCTTT.

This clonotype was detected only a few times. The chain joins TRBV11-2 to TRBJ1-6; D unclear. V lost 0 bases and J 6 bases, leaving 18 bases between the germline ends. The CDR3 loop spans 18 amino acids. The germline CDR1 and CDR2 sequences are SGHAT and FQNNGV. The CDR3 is CASSLDLPEFDFNSPLHF. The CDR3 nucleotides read TGTGCCAGCAGCTTAGACCTTCCCGAGTTCGACTTTAATTCACCCCTCCACTTT.

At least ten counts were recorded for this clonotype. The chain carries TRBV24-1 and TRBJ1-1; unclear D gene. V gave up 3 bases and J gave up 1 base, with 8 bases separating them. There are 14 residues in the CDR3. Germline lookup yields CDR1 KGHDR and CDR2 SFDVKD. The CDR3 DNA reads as TGTGCCACCAGTGATGCTGGGTCGAACACTGAAGCTTTCTTT. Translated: CATSDAGSNTEAFF.

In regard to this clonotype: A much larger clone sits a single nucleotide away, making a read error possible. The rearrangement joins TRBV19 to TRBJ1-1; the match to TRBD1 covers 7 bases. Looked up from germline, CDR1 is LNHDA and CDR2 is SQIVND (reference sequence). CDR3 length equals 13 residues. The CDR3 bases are TGTGCCACCACGGGACAGATGAACACTGAAGCTTACTTT. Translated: CATTGQMNTEAYF.

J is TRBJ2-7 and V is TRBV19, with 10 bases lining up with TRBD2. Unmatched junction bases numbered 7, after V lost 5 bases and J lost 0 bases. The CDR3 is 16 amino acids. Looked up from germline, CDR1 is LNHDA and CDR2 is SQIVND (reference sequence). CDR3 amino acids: CASSPAGGSSSYEQYF. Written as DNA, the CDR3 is TGTGCCAGTAGTCCAGCGGGGGGGTCGAGCTCCTACGAGCAGTACTTC. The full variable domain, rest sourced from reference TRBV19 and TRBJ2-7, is DGGITQSPKYLFRKEGQNVTLSCEQNLNHDAMYWYRQDPGQGLRLIYYSQIVNDFQKGDIAEGYSVSREKKESFPLTVTSAQKNPTAFYLCASSPAGGSSSYEQYFGPGTRLTVT.

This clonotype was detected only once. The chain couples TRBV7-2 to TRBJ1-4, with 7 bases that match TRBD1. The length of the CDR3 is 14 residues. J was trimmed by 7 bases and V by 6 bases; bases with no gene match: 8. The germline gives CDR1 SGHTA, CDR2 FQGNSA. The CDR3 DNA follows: TGTGCCAGCAGTGAAGGGACAGCGACTGAAAAACTGTTTTTT. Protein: CASSEGTATEKLFF.

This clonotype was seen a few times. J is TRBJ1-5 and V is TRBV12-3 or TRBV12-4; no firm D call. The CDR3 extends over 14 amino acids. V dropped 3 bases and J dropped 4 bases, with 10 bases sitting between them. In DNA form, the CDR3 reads TGTGCCAGCAGTTTTTTGGGAGAGAATCAGCCCCAGCATTTT. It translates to CASSFLGENQPQHF.

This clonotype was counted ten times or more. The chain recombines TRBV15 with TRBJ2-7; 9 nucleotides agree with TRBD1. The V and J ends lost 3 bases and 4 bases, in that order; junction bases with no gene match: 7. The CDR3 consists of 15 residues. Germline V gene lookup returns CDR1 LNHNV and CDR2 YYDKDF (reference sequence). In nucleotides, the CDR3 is TGTGCCACCAGCAGCGAACCGGGACAGGGTTACGAGCAGTACTTC. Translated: CATSSEPGQGYEQYF.

This CDR3 reads CASRIASTDTQYF. The CDR3 DNA is TGCGCCAGCAGGATAGCTAGCACAGATACGCAGTATTTT. The chain joins TRBV10-2 to TRBJ2-3, with no clear D. The V end lost 6 bases, the J end lost 0 bases, and 7 bases lay between the germline ends. This CDR3 has 13 amino acids. Germline V CDR1 and CDR2: WSHSY, SAAADI.

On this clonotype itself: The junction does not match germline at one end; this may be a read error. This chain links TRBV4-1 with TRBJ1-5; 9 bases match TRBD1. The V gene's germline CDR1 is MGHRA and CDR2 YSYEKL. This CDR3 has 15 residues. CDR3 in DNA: TGTGCCAGCAGAAAGGGGGACAGGGAGGGTCAGCCCCAGCATTTT. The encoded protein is CASRKGDREGQPQHF.

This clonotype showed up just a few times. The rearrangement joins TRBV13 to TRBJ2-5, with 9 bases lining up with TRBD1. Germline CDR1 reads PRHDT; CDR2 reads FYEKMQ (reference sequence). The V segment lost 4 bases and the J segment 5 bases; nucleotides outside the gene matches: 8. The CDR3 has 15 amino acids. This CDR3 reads CASSSYRGRGETQYF. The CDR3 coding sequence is TGTGCCAGCAGCTCCTACAGGGGGCGAGGGGAGACCCAGTACTTC.

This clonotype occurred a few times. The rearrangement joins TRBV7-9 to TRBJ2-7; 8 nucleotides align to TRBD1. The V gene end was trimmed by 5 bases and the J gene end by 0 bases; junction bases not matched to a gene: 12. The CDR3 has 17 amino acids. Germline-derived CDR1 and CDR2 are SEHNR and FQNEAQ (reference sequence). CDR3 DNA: TGTGCCAGCAGCAATCCTCGGACAGGGAAAGACTCCTACGAGCAGTACTTC. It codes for CASSNPRTGKDSYEQYF.

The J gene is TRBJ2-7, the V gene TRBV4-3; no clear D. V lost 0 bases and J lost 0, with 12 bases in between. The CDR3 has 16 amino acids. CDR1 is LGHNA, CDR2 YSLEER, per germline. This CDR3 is CASSQDREVFSYEQYF. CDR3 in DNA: TGCGCCAGCAGCCAAGATCGTGAGGTCTTCTCCTACGAGCAGTACTTC.

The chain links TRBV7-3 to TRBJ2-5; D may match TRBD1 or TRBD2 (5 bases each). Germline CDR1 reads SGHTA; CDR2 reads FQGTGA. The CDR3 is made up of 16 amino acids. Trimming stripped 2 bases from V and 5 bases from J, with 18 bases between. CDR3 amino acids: CASSLEPQGPRETQYF. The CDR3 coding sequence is TGTGCCAGCAGCTTAGAACCCCAGGGACCTCGGGAGACCCAGTACTTC.

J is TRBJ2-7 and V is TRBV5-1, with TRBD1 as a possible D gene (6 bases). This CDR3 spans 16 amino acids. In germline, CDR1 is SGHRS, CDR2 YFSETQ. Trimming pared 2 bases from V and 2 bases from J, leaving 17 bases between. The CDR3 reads CASSFDAGTRPYEQYF. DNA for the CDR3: TGCGCCAGCAGCTTTGACGCCGGGACACGTCCCTACGAGCAGTACTTC.

The CDR3 bases are TGCAGTGCTAGCACTGCGGGTAGCGGGGCTTCCTACGAGCAGTACTTC. It yields the protein CSASTAGSGASYEQYF. V and J are TRBV20-1 and TRBJ2-7, with 8 positions matching TRBD2. Germline loops: CDR1 DFQATT, CDR2 SNEGSKA (reference sequence). J was trimmed by 1 base and V by 3 bases; bases with no gene match: 11. The CDR3 extends over 16 amino acids.

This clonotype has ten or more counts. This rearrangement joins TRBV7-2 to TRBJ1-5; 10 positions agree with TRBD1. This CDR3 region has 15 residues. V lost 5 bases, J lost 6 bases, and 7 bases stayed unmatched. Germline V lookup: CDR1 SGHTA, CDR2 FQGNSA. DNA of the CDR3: TGTGCCAGCAGCGTAATAGGGACAGGGGTTCAGCCCCAGCATTTT. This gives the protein CASSVIGTGVQPQHF.

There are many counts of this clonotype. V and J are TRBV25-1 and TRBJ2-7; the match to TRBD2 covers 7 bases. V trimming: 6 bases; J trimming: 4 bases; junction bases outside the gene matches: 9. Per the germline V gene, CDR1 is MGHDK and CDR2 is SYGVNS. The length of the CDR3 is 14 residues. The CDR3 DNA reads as TGTGCCAGCAGGGGCGGGAGCCGCCCTTACGAGCAGTACTTC. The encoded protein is CASRGGSRPYEQYF.